One sample yielded the 19 T cell receptor beta chains listed below, sequenced in a study of T cells in Graves' hyperthyroidism and ophthalmopathy. It was RNA transcripts that yielded the amplified TCR beta CDR3 regions. When the TCR CDR3 underwent first-round RT-PCR, the HTBI primer set was used. MiXCR, applied by TCRdb to the multiplex PCR reads, yields one record per CDR3 protein. The sample has about 300,000 distinct CDR3 sequences, roughly 17% seen once; the top ten hold 33%. Sequenced: blood. Source of these receptors: a man aged 30-40 years with Graves' hyperthyroidism.

The gene calls are TRBV7-2 and TRBJ1-2; no firm D call. This CDR3 is 12 amino acids long. The V gene lost 5 bases and the J gene lost 8 bases, with 12 bases spanning the gap. Germline values: CDR1 SGHTA, CDR2 FQGNSA. CDR3 region: CASSPPRKGYTF. Written as DNA, the CDR3 is TGTGCCAGCAGCCCACCGAGGAAGGGCTACACCTTC.

For this clonotype: A read error is possible here, since a much larger clone lies one base away. This chain joins TRBV28 and TRBJ1-5, with D possibly TRBD1 on 6 matching bases. The CDR3 is made up of 15 amino acids. Germline V gives CDR1 MDHEN, CDR2 SYDVKM. This chain's CDR3 is CASSFEGGSDQPQHF. In nucleotides, the CDR3 is TGTGCCAGCAGTTTCGAAGGGGGTAGCGATCAGCCCCAGCATTTT.

In its sample, this clonotype was seen many times. This chain connects TRBV10-1 to TRBJ2-7, with D perhaps TRBD1 (6 bases). V gave up 2 bases and J gave up 0 bases, with 11 bases separating them. This CDR3 region has 15 residues. CDR1 and CDR2 (germline): WNHNN, SYGVQD (reference sequence). Written as DNA, the CDR3 is TGCGCCAGCAGTGAGCAGGGGACAAGCTCCTACGAGCAGTACTTC. Its protein is CASSEQGTSSYEQYF.

The V call is TRBV15, the J call TRBJ1-1; D is possibly TRBD1 (6 bases). CDR3 length equals 16 residues. The V end was cut by 0 bases, the J end by 3 bases, with 14 bases between. Germline V CDR1 and CDR2: LNHNV, YYDKDF (reference sequence). CDR3 nucleotide sequence: TGTGCCACCAGCAGAGAAAGAGGGGGTGGTTACACTGAAGCTTTCTTT. Translated, it gives CATSRERGGGYTEAFF.

As concerns this clonotype: It may be a read error: a sequence one base away is much more abundant. Lacking the conserved final phenylalanine or tryptophan, this CDR3 likely reflects a read error. The V call is TRBV29-1, the J call TRBJ2-1; a possible D gene is TRBD1 (5 bases). The CDR3 covers 14 residues. V gave up 4 bases and J gave up 4 bases, with 14 bases separating them. Germline V CDR1 and CDR2: SQVTM, ANQGSEA. CDR3 sequence reads: CSVGQGGFYNEQFS. The DNA of the CDR3 is TGCAGCGTTGGTCAGGGTGGGTTTTACAATGAGCAGTTCTCC.

This chain links TRBV13 with TRBJ1-2; TRBD1 is a possible D gene (5 bases). CDR3 length: 14 residues. From germline, CDR1 is PRHDT and CDR2 FYEKMQ (reference sequence). The V end was cut by 1 base, the J end by 4 bases, with 10 bases between. The CDR3 DNA is TGTGCCAGCAGCTTAGAAGGGACCGGCTATGGCTACACCTTC. Its translation: CASSLEGTGYGYTF. Full variable domain (rest looked up from reference TRBV13 and TRBJ1-2): AAGVIQSPRHLIKEKRETATLKCYPIPRHDTVYWYQQGPGQDPQFLISFYEKMQSDKGSIPDRFSAQQFSDYHSELNMSSLELGDSALYFCASSLEGTGYGYTFGSGTRLTVV.

This clonotype was recorded a few times. The chain couples TRBV25-1 to TRBJ2-5; D perhaps matches TRBD1 (5 bases). CDR1 is MGHDK and CDR2 is SYGVNS in the germline V gene. The V gene lost 3 bases and the J gene lost 3 bases, with 17 bases spanning the gap. This CDR3 comprises 16 residues. The CDR3: CASSEPRQSWKETQYF. As DNA, the CDR3 is TGTGCCAGCAGTGAGCCGAGACAGAGTTGGAAAGAGACCCAGTACTTC.

This clonotype was observed a few times. This rearrangement joins TRBV4-1 to TRBJ1-2; a weak D match, TRBD1 (5 bases). The CDR3 consists of 13 residues. Germline CDR1 reads MGHRA; CDR2 reads YSYEKL. V lost 1 base to trimming and J lost 8 bases, with 11 bases between them. CDR3 in amino acids: CASSQGQGGGYTF. Written as DNA, the CDR3 is TGCGCCAGCAGCCAAGGGCAGGGTGGAGGCTACACCTTC.

The table lists this clonotype with a few counts. This chain links TRBV5-6 with TRBJ1-6, with 7 positions matching TRBD1. This CDR3 contains 15 residues. Germline loops: CDR1 SGHDT, CDR2 YYEEEE. Germline trimming cut 4 bases from V and 7 bases from J; bases unmatched to any gene: 8. For the CDR3, the DNA is TGTGCCAGCAGCAGGGACAGCTCGGGGAATTCACCCCTCCACTTT. Encoded protein: CASSRDSSGNSPLHF.

This clonotype was found many times. V and J are TRBV18 and TRBJ1-1, with D possibly matching TRBD1 (6 bases). V gave up 7 bases and J gave up 1 base, with 10 bases separating them. Germline lookup yields CDR1 KGHSH and CDR2 LQKENI. The CDR3 extends over 13 amino acids. CDR3 in DNA: TGTGCCAGCTTTGGGACACCGAACACTGAAGCTTTCTTT. It encodes CASFGTPNTEAFF.

This clonotype was found many times. V gene TRBV7-8 combines with J gene TRBJ2-1; TRBD1 agrees at 7 bases. The CDR3 is made up of 16 amino acids. Germline V CDR1 and CDR2: SGHVS, FQNEAQ. Trimming at V came to 4 bases and at J to 1 base, leaving 7 bases not matched to a gene. CDR3: CASSSTGQDSYNEQFF. CDR3 bases: TGTGCCAGCAGCTCAACCGGACAGGATTCCTACAATGAGCAGTTCTTC.

This clonotype was detected ten times or more. The rearrangement joins TRBV3-1 to TRBJ2-7; perhaps TRBD1 as D (7 bases). CDR1 and CDR2 (germline): LGHDT, YNNKEL (reference sequence). The CDR3 spans 14 residues. V was trimmed by 4 bases and J by 6 bases, leaving 16 bases between them. The CDR3 sequence is CASSRSEGALEQYF. The CDR3 nucleotides are TGTGCCAGCAGCCGATCGGAGGGGGCCCTCGAGCAGTACTTC.

This clonotype was counted only a few times. The chain joins TRBV6-5 to TRBJ2-2, with D hard to call. CDR3 size: 16 residues. The V end lost 0 bases, the J end lost 4 bases, and 12 bases lay between the germline ends. Germline values: CDR1 MNHEY, CDR2 SVGAGI. The CDR3 loop reads CASSYSNWQSTGELFF. DNA for the CDR3: TGTGCCAGCAGTTACTCGAATTGGCAGAGCACCGGGGAGCTGTTTTTT.

This clonotype was recorded at least ten times. The rearrangement uses TRBV7-2 and TRBJ2-2; D remains unclear. Germline V CDR1 and CDR2: SGHTA, FQGNSA. V was shortened by 2 bases and J by 4 bases, with 11 bases between the two germline ends. This CDR3 spans 15 amino acids. The CDR3: CASSLLGWSTGELFF. In DNA form, the CDR3 reads TGTGCCAGCAGCTTACTAGGGTGGTCCACCGGGGAGCTGTTTTTT.

This clonotype was detected many times. The chain recombines TRBV7-9 with TRBJ1-4; no firm D call. The germline CDR1 and CDR2 sequences are SEHNR and FQNEAQ (reference sequence). This CDR3 region has 14 residues. The V end lost 3 bases, the J end lost 7 bases, and 12 bases lay between the germline ends. CDR3 bases: TGTGCCAGCAGCTTGGGCGGTAGGCCTGAAAAACTGTTTTTT. It is translated as CASSLGGRPEKLFF.

The chain employs TRBV24-1 and TRBJ1-5; D is uncertain. Trimming cost V 7 bases and J 6 bases, with 9 bases left between them. Germline V CDR1 and CDR2: KGHDR, SFDVKD. This CDR3 contains 12 residues. The DNA of the CDR3 is TGTGCCACCAGCCCGGGAGGTCAGCCCCAGCATTTT. Translated, it gives CATSPGGQPQHF.

This rearrangement joins TRBV14 to TRBJ2-5, with D perhaps matching TRBD1 or TRBD2 (6 bases each). The CDR3 has 14 amino acids. In germline, CDR1 is SGHDN, CDR2 FVKESK. The V end lost 1 base, the J end lost 6 bases, and 12 bases lay between the germline ends. CDR3 region: CASSQALGGKTQYF. CDR3 sequence (DNA): TGTGCCAGCAGCCAAGCTTTAGGGGGGAAGACCCAGTACTTC.

At least ten counts were recorded for this clonotype. The chain uses TRBV6-1 and TRBJ1-1; D call uncertain. V lost 2 bases, J lost 2 bases, and 15 bases lay in between. Germline V gene data show CDR1 as MNHNS and CDR2 as SASEGT. The CDR3 length is 16 residues. This CDR3 is CASSESMGQTNTEAFF. The CDR3, as DNA: TGTGCCAGCAGTGAATCCATGGGCCAAACCAACACTGAAGCTTTCTTT.

The sample holds many counts of this clonotype. This chain joins TRBV28 and TRBJ1-1; 7 bases line up with TRBD1. Germline V gene lookup returns CDR1 MDHEN and CDR2 SYDVKM. J gave up 3 bases and V 6 bases, and 10 bases lay outside the gene matches. This CDR3 contains 15 residues. The CDR3 sequence is CASRSPGTAYTEAFF. DNA for the CDR3: TGTGCCAGCAGATCGCCCGGGACAGCTTACACTGAAGCTTTCTTT.